This T cell receptor (beta chain) was profiled in a study of beta chain features in type 1 diabetes. Reverse transcribing all isolated RNA meant expressed TCRB transcripts were sequenced. Sequenced by immunoSEQ multiplex PCR; TCRdb stores in-frame clones only, minus some. Of hundreds of thousands of clones listed, roughly 13% are singletons. The CDR3 totals 14 residues. J gave up 5 bases and V 0 bases, and 4 bases lay outside the gene matches. The germline gives CDR1 SGHDT, CDR2 YYEEEE. The chain is built from TRBV5-6 and TRBJ2-5; 7 nucleotides agree with TRBD1. This sequence was found in a man aged 18 to 35 in good health. The sequenced sample was naive CD4+ T cells from blood. This chain's CDR3 is CASSLEQGLETQYF. CDR3 DNA: TGTGCCAGCAGCTTGGAACAGGGGCTTGAGACCCAGTACTTC.